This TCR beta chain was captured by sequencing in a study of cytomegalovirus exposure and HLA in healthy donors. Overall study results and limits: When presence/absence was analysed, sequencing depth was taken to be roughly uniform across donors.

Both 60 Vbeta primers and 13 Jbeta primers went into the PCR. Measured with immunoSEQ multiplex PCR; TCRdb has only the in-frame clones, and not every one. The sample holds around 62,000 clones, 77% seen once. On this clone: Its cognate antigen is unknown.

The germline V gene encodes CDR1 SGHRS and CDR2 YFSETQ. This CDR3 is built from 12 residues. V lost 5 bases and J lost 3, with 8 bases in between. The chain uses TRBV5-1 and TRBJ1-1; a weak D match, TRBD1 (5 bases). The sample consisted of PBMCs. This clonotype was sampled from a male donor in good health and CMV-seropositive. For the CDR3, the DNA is TGCGCCAGCAGGGGGGGTGACACTGAAGCTTTCTTT. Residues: CASRGGDTEAFF.